The 14 T cell receptor beta chains given below trace back to one sample, sequenced in a study of CD8 T cells in Susac syndrome. Random hexamers primed reverse transcription of about 0.5 to 1 ug RNA. One entry per CDR3 protein, called by TCRdb with MiXCR from the immunoSEQ multiplex PCR reads. The table lists fewer than 80,000 distinct CDR3 sequences, 85% to 95% of them singletons, with about 0.22% in the top ten. The specimen sequenced was CD8+ T cells from PBMCs. The receptor source for this set is a human donor in good health.

The chain has TRBV25-1 and TRBJ2-1, with 10 bases identical to TRBD2. In germline, CDR1 is MGHDK, CDR2 SYGVNS. The V and J ends lost 5 bases and 6 bases, in that order; junction bases with no gene match: 13. The CDR3 sequence is 17 residues long. The chain's CDR3 is CASSPSGERGGLNEQFF. Written as DNA, the CDR3 is TGTGCCAGCAGTCCTTCGGGTGAGCGGGGGGGCCTCAATGAGCAGTTCTTC.

The chain combines TRBV3-1 with TRBJ1-2; D unresolved. The CDR3 runs 14 residues. CDR1 LGHDT and CDR2 YNNKEL come from the germline V gene (reference sequence). Trimming shortened V by 1 base and J by 1 base, and 7 bases separated the two germline ends. CDR3 in amino acids: CASSQAGSNYGYTF. CDR3 sequence (DNA): TGTGCCAGCAGCCAAGCGGGGAGTAACTATGGCTACACCTTC. Full variable domain (remainder filled in from reference TRBV3-1 and TRBJ1-2): DTAVSQTPKYLVTQMGNDKSIKCEQNLGHDTMYWYKQDSKKFLKIMFSYNNKELIINETVPNRFSPKSPDKAHLNLHINSLELGDSAVYFCASSQAGSNYGYTFGSGTRLTVV.

CDR3 protein: CASTPGRDRVRSSGANVLTF. In nucleotides, the CDR3 is TGTGCCAGCACCCCGGGGCGGGACAGGGTCCGGAGCTCTGGGGCCAACGTCCTGACTTTC. The V gene is TRBV6-2 or TRBV6-3, the J gene TRBJ2-6; 9 bases fit TRBD1. V was pared by 7 bases and J by 0 bases, with 16 bases of the junction left unmatched. Germline loops: CDR1 MNHEY, CDR2 SVGEGT. This CDR3 is 20 amino acids long.

The gene calls are TRBV27 and TRBJ2-7; TRBD1 matches 9 bases. Germline assignment: CDR1 MNHEY and CDR2 SMNVEV (reference sequence). V trimming: 5 bases; J trimming: 3 bases; junction bases outside the gene matches: 2. The CDR3 is 13 residues long. The CDR3 is CASSPDRGYEQYF. As DNA, the CDR3 is TGTGCCAGCAGTCCGGACAGGGGCTACGAGCAGTACTTC.

J is TRBJ2-3 and V is TRBV5-1; D unresolved. Trimming removed 4 bases from V and 1 base from J, with 13 bases in between. CDR3 length: 15 residues. Germline assignment: CDR1 SGHRS and CDR2 YFSETQ. The CDR3 coding sequence is TGCGCCAGCAGCGGCTCACTGACTCGCACAGATACGCAGTATTTT. Translating gives CASSGSLTRTDTQYF.

The chain is built from TRBV3-1 and TRBJ2-1, with no clear D. The CDR3 covers 17 residues. V was trimmed by 3 bases and J by 0 bases, leaving 15 bases between them. Germline V gene sequence: CDR1 LGHDT, CDR2 YNNKEL (reference sequence). CDR3 nucleotide sequence: TGTGCCAGCAGCCAGACCGGGTCGCTTAGCTCCTACAATGAGCAGTTCTTC. Its protein is CASSQTGSLSSYNEQFF.

V and J are TRBV29-1 and TRBJ1-1; the D is unclear. Trimming took 4 bases from V and 0 from J, leaving 12 bases between them. The CDR3 totals 14 residues. CDR1 SQVTM and CDR2 ANQGSEA come from the germline V gene. For the CDR3, the DNA is TGCAGCGTTGTGGGTCCTTTTATGAACACTGAAGCTTTCTTT. This gives the protein CSVVGPFMNTEAFF.

The chain couples TRBV5-4 to TRBJ2-7; 9 bases are a match to TRBD1. There are 14 residues in the CDR3. Germline V gene lookup returns CDR1 SGHNT and CDR2 YYREEE (reference sequence). V was pared by 3 bases and J by 2 bases, with 3 bases of the junction left unmatched. CDR3 coding DNA: TGTGCCAGCAGCTGGGGACAGGGCCCCTACGAGCAGTACTTC. This sequence encodes CASSWGQGPYEQYF.

This clonotype was detected only once. The V call is TRBV29-1, the J call TRBJ2-3; 15 nucleotides match TRBD2. V lost 7 bases to trimming and J lost 0 bases; unmatched junction nucleotides: 5. Germline V gene sequence: CDR1 SQVTM, CDR2 ANQGSEA. The CDR3 runs to 16 residues. In nucleotides, the CDR3 is TGCAGCGGCTCCGGGACTAGCGGGGGGAGCACAGATACGCAGTATTTT. It codes for CSGSGTSGGSTDTQYF.

The chain links TRBV7-9 to TRBJ2-1; the D call may be TRBD1 or TRBD2 (6 bases each). The CDR3 contains 16 residues. Germline-derived CDR1 and CDR2 are SEHNR and FQNEAQ (reference sequence). Between the trimmed V and J ends, which lost 3 bases and 2 bases, there was a span of 14 bases. CDR3 in DNA: TGTGCCAGCAGCTTGAATTGGGGGGCCCCCTACAATGAGCAGTTCTTC. Protein product: CASSLNWGAPYNEQFF.

The V and J genes are TRBV9 and TRBJ1-1; no clear D gene. The CDR3 consists of 13 residues. Per the germline V gene, CDR1 is SGDLS and CDR2 is YYNGEE. Trimming removed 4 bases from V and 5 bases from J, with 12 bases in between. The CDR3 DNA follows: TGTGCCAGCAGCCTGGCGAGGAGTACTGAAGCTTTCTTT. Its protein is CASSLARSTEAFF. Full variable domain (remainder filled in from reference TRBV9 and TRBJ1-1): DSGVTQTPKHLITATGQRVTLRCSPRSGDLSVYWYQQSLDQGLQFLIQYYNGEERAKGNILERFSAQQFPDLHSELNLSSLELGDSALYFCASSLARSTEAFFGQGTRLTVV.

The CDR3 DNA reads as TGTGCCAGCAGCCCAAAGGGGGCTAGCACAGATACGCAGTATTTT. As protein: CASSPKGASTDTQYF. This chain connects TRBV2 to TRBJ2-3; 7 bases are shared with TRBD1. V shed 6 bases and J 0 bases; nucleotides not matched to a gene: 6. Germline loops: CDR1 SNHLY, CDR2 FYNNEI. CDR3 length: 15 residues.

This clonotype occurred once. This sequence joins TRBV19 and TRBJ2-7, with TRBD2 matching 8 bases. Per the germline V gene, CDR1 is LNHDA and CDR2 is SQIVND (reference sequence). This CDR3 region has 13 residues. V lost 5 bases and J lost 7; bases outside the gene matches: 7. The CDR3, as DNA: TGTGCCAGTAGTCCTCTAGCGGGCGGGGAGCAGTACGTC. Residues: CASSPLAGGEQYV.

The chain joins TRBV5-6 to TRBJ2-7, with D unclear. Trimming shortened V by 5 bases and J by 4 bases, and 13 bases separated the two germline ends. CDR3 length equals 13 residues. Germline lookup yields CDR1 SGHDT and CDR2 YYEEEE. The CDR3 DNA sequence: TGTGCCAGCAGTTTCCACCTAACTTACGAGCAGTACGTC. Translating gives CASSFHLTYEQYV.